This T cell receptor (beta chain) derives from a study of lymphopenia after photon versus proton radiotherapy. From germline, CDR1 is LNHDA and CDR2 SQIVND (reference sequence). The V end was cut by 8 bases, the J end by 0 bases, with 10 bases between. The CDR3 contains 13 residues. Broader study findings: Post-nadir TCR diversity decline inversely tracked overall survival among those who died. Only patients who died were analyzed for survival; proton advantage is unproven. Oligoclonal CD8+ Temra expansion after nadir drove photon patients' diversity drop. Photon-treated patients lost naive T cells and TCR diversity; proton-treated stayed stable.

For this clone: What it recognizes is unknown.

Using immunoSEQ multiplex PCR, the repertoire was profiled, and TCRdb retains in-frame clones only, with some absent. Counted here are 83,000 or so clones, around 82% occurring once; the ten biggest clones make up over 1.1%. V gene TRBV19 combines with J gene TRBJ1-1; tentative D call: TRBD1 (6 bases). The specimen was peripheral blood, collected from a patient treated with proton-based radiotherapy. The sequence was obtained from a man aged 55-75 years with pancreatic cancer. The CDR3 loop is CASGGQVNTEAFF. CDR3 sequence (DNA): TGTGCCAGTGGGGGCCAGGTGAACACTGAAGCTTTCTTT.